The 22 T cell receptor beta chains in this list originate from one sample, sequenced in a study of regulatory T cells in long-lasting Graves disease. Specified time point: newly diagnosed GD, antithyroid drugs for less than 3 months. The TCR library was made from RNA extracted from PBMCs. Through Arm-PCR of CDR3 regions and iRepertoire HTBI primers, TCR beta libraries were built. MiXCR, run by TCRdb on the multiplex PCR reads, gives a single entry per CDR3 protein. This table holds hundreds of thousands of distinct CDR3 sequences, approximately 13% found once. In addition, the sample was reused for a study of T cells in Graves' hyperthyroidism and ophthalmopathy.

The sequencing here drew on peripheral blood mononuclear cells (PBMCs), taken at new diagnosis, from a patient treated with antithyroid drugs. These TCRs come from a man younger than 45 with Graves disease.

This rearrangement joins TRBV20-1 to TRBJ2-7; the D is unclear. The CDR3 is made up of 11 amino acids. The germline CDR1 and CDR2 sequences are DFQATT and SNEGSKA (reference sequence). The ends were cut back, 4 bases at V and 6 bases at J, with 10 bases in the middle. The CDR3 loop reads CSATPVGEQYF. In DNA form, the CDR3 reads TGCAGTGCTACCCCAGTGGGCGAGCAGTACTTC.

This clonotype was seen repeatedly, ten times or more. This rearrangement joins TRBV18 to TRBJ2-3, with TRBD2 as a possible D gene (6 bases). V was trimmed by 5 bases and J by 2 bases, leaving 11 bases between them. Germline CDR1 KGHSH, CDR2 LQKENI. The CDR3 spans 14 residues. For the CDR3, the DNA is TGTGCCAGCTCAGCGGCGGGATTCACAGATACGCAGTATTTT. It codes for CASSAAGFTDTQYF.

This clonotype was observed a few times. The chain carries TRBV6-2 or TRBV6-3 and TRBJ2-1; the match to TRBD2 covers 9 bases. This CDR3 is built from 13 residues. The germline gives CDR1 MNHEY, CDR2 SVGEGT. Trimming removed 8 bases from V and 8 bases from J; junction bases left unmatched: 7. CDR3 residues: CASGRRGGDEQFF. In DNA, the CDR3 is TGTGCCAGCGGGAGGCGCGGGGGGGATGAGCAGTTCTTC.

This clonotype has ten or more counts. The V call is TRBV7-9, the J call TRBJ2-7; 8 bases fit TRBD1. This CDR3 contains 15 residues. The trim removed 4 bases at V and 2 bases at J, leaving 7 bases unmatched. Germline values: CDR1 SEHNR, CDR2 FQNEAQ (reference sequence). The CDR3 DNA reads TGTGCCAGCAGCTCCCGGGACAGGAGTCCCTACGAGCAGTACTTC. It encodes CASSSRDRSPYEQYF.

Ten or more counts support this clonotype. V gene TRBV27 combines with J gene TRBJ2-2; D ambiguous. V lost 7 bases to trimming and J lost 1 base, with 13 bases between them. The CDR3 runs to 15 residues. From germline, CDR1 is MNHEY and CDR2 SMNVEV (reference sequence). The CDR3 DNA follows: TGTGCCAGCACCCCGAGACGTGGGAACACCGGGGAGCTGTTTTTT. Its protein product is CASTPRRGNTGELFF.

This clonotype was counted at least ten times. CDR3: CASSRGLASSYEQYF. As DNA, the CDR3 is TGTGCCAGCAGTCGGGGACTAGCGAGCTCCTACGAGCAGTACTTC. J is TRBJ2-7 and V is TRBV7-2; 10 nucleotides match TRBD2. V was clipped by 6 bases and J by 0 bases; unmatched bases: 5. Per the germline V gene, CDR1 is SGHTA and CDR2 is FQGNSA. The CDR3 length is 15 residues.

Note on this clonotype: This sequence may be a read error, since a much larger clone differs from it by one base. In DNA, the CDR3 is TGTGCTGGTGGTTTGTGGGGGACAGATACGCAGTATTTT. Its translation is CAGGLWGTDTQYF. The chain couples TRBV12-5 to TRBJ2-3; D could derive from TRBD1 or TRBD2 (5 bases each). The CDR3 runs 13 residues. Germline lookup yields CDR1 LGHNT and CDR2 FRNRAP. The whole variable domain, filled in from reference TRBV12-5 and TRBJ2-3, reads DARVTQTPRHKVTEMGQEVTMRCQPILGHNTVFWYRQTMMQGLELLAYFRNRAPLDDSGMPKDRFSAEMPDATLATLKIQPSEPRDSAVYFCAGGLWGTDTQYFGPGTRLTVL.

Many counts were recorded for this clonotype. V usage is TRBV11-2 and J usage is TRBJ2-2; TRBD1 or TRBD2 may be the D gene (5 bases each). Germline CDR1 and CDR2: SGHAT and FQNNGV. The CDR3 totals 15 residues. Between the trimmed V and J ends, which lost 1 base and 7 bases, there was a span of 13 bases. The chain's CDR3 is CASSLGGTLIGELFF. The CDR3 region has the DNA TGTGCCAGCAGCTTAGGGGGGACCCTTATCGGGGAGCTGTTTTTT.

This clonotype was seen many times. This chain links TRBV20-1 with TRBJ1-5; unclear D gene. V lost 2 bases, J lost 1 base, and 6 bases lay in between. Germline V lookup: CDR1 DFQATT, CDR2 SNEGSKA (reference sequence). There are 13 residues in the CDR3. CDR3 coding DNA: TGCAGTGCTAGACAGGACAGCAATCAGCCCCAGCATTTT. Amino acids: CSARQDSNQPQHF.

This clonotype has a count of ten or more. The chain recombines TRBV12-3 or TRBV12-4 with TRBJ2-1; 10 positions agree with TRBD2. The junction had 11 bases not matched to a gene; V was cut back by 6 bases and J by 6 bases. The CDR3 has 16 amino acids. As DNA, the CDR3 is TGTGCCAGCAGACCCATGACTAGCGGGCGCGGCAATGAGCAGTTCTTC. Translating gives CASRPMTSGRGNEQFF.

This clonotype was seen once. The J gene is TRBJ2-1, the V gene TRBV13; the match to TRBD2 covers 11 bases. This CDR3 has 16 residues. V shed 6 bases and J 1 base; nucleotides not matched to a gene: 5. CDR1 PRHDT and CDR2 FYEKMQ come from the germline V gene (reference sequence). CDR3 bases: TGTGCCAGCAGATATAGCGGGAGGGGGTCCTACAATGAGCAGTTCTTC. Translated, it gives CASRYSGRGSYNEQFF.

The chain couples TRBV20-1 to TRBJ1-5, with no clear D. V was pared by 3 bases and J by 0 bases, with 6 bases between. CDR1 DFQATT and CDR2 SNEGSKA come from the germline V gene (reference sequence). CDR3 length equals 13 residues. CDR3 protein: CSARSDSNQPQHF. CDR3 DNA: TGCAGTGCTAGGTCAGATAGCAATCAGCCCCAGCATTTT.

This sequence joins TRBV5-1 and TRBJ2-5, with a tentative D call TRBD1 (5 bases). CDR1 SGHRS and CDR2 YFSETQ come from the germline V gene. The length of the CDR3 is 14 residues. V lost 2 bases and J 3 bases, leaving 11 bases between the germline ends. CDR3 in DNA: TGCGCCAGCAGCTTACAGGACACCAAAGAGACCCAGTACTTC. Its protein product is CASSLQDTKETQYF.

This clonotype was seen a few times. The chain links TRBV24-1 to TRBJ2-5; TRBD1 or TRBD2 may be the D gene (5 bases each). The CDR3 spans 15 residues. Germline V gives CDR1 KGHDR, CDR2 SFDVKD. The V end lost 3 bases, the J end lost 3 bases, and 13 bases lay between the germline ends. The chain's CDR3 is CATSDTGTGKETQYF. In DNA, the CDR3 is TGTGCCACCAGTGATACCGGGACGGGGAAAGAGACCCAGTACTTC.

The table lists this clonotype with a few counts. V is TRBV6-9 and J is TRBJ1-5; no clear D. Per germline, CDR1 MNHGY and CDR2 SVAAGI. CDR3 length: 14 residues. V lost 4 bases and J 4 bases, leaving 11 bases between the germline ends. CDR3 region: CASSFRDKNQPQHF. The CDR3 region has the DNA TGTGCCAGCAGTTTCCGGGATAAAAATCAGCCCCAGCATTTT.

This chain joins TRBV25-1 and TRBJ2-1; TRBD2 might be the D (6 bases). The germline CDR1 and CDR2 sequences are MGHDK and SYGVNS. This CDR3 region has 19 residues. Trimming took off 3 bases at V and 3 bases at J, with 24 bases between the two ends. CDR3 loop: CASSDMGRGSGPDYNEQFF. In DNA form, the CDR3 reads TGTGCCAGCAGTGACATGGGGCGGGGTAGCGGACCCGACTACAATGAGCAGTTCTTC.

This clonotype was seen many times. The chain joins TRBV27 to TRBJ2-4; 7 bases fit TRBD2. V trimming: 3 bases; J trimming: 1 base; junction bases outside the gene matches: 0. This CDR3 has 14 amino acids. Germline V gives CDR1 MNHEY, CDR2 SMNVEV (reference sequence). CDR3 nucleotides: TGTGCCAGCAGTTTCGGGGGGGCCAAAAACATTCAGTACTTC. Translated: CASSFGGAKNIQYF.

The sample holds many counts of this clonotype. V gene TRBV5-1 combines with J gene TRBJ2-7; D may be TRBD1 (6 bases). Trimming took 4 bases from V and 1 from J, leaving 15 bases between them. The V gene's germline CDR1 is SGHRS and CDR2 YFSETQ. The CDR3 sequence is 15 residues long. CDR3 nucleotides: TGCGCCAGCAGCCCCCGGGACAAAAATTCCTACGAGCAGTACTTC. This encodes CASSPRDKNSYEQYF.

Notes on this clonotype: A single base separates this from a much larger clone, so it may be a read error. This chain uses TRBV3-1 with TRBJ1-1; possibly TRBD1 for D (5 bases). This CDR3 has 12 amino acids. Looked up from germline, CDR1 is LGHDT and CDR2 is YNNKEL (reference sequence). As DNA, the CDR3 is TGTGCCAGCAGCCACGGGACGGGAGTAACTCTCTTT. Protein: CASSHGTGVTLF.

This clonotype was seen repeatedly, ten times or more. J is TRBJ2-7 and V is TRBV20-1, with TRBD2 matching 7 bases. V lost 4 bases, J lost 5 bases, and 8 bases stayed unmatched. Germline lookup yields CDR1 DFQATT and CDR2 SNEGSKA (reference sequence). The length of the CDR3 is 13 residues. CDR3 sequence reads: CSAKSGELNEQYF. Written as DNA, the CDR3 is TGCAGTGCTAAGAGCGGGGAGCTAAACGAGCAGTACTTC.

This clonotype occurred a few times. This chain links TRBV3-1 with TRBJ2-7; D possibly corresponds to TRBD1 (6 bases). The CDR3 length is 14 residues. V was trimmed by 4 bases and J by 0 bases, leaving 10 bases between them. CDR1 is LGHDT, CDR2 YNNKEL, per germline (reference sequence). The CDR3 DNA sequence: TGTGCCAGCAGCCGAGGACAGACCTCCTACGAGCAGTACTTC. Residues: CASSRGQTSYEQYF.

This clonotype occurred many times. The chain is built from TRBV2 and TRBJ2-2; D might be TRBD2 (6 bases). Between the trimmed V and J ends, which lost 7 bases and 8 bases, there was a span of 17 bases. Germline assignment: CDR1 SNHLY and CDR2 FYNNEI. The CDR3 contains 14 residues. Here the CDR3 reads CASTGEGAPGELFF. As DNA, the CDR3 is TGTGCCAGCACGGGGGAAGGGGCGCCAGGGGAGCTGTTTTTT.